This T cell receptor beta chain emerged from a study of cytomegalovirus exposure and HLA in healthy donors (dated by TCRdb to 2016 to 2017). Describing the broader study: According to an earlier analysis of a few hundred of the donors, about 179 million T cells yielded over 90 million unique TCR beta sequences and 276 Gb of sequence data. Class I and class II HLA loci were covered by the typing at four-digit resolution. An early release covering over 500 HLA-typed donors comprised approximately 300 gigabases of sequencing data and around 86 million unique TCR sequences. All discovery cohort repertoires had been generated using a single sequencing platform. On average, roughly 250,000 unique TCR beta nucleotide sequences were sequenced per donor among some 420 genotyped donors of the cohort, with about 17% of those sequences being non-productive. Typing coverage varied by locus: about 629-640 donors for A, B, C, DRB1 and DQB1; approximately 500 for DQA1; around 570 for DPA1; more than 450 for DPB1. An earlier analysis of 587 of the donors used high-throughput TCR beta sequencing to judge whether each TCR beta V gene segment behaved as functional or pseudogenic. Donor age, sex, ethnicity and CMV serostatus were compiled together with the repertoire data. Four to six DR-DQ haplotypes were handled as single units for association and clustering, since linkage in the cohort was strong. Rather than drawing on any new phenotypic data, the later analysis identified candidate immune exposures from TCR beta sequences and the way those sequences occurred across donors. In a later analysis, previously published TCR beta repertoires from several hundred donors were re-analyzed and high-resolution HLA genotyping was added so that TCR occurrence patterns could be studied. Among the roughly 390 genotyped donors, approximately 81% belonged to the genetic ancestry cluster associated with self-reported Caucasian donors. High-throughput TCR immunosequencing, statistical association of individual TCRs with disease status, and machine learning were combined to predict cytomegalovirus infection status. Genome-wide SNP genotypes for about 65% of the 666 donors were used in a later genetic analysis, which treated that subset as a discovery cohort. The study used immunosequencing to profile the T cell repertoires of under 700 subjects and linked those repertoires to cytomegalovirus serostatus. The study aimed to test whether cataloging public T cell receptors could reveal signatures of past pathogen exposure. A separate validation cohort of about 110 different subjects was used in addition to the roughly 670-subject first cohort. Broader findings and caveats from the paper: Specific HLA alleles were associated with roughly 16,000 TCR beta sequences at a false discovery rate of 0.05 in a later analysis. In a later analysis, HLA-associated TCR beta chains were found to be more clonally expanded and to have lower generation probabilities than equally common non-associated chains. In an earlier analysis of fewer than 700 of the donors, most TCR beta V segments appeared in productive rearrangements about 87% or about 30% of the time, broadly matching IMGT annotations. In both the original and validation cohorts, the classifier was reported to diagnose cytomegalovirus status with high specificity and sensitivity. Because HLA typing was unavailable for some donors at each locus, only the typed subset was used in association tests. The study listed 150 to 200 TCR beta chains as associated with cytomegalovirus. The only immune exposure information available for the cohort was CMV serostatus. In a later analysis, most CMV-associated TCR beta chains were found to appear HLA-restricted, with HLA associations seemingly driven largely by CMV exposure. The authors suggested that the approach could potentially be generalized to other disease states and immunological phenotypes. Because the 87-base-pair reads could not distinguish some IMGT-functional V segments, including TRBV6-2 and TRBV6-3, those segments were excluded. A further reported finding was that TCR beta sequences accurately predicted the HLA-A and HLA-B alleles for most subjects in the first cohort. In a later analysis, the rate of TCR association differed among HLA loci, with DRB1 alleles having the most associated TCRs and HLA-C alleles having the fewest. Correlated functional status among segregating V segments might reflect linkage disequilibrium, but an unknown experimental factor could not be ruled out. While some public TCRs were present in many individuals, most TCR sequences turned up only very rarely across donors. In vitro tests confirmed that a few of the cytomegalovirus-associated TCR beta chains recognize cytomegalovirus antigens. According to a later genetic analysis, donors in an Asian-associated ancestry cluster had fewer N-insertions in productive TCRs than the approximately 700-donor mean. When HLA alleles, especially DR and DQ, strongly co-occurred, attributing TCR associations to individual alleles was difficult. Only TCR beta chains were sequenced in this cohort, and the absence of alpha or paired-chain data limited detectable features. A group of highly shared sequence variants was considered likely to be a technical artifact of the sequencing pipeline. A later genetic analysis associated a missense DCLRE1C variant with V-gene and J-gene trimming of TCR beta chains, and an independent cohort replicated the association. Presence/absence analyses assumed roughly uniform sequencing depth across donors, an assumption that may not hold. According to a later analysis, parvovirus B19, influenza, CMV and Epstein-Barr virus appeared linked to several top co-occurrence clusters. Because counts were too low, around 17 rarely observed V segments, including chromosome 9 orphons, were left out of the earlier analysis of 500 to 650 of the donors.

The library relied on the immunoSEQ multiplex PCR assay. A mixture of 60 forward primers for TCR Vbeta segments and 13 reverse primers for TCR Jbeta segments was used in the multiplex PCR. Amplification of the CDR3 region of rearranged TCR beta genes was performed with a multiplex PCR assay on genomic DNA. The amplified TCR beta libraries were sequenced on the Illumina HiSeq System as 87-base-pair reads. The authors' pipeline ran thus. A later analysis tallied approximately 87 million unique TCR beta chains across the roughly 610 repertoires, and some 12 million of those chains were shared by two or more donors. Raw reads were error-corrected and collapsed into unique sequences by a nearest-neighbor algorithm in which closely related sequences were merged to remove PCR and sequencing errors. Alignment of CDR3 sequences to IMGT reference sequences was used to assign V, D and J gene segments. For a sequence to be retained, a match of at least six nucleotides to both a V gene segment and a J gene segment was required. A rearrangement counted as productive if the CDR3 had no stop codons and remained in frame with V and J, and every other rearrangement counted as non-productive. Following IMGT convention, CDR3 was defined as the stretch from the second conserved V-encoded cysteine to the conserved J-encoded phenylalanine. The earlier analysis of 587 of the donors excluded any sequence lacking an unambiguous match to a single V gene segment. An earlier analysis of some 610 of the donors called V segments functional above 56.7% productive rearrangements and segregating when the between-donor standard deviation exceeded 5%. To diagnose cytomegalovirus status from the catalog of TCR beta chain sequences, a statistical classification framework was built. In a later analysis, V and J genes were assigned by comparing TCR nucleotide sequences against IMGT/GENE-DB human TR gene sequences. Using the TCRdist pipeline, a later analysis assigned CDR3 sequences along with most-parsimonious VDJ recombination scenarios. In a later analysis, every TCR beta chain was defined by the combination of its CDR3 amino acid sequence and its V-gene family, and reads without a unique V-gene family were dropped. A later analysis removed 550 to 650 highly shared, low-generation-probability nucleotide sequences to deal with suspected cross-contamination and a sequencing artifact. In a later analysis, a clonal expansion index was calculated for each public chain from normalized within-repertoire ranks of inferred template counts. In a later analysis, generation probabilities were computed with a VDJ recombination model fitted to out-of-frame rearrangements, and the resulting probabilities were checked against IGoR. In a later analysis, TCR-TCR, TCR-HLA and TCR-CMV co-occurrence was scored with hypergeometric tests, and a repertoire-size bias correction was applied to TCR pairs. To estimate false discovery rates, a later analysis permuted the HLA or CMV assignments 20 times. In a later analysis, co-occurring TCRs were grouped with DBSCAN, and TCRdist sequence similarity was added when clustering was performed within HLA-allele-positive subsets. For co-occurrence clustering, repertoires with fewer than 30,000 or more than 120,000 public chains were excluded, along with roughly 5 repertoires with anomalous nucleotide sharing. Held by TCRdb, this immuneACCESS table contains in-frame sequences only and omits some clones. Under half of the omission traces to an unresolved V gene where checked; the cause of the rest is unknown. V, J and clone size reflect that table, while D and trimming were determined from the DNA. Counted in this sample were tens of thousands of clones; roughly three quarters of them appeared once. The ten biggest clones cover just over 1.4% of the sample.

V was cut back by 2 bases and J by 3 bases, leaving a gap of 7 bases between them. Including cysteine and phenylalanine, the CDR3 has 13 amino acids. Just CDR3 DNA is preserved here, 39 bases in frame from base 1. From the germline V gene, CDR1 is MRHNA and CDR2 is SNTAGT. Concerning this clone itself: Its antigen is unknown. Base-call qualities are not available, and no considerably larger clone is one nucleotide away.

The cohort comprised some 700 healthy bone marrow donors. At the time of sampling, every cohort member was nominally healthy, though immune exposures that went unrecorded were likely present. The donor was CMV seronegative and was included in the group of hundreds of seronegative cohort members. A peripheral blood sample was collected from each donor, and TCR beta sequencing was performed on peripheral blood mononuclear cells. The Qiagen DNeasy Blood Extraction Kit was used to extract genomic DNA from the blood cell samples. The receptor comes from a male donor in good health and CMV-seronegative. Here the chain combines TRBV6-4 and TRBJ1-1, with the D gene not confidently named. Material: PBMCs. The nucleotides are TGTGCCAGCAGTGACGAACGGTACACTGAAGCTTTCTTT. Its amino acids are CASSDERYTEAFF.